Each of the 12 T cell receptor beta chains below was sequenced from the same sample in a study of early T cells in non-severe SARS-CoV-2 infection. TCRdb itself ran the 5' RACE reads through MiXCR, one entry per CDR3 protein. The data contain 60,000 or so distinct CDR3 sequences, roughly an eighth of them seen just once; the ten biggest clones take up around 2.8%. The sequenced material came from whole blood. The receptor set was obtained from an adult who was a healthcare worker with PCR-confirmed SARS-CoV-2 infection or an uninfected control (not recorded which).

As concerns this clonotype: Its ends do not fully match the called genes, so a read error is possible. The chain couples TRBV3-1 to TRBJ1-5; TRBD1 might be the D (6 bases). Looked up from germline, CDR1 is LGHDT and CDR2 is YNNKEL (reference sequence). CDR3 length equals 12 residues. The CDR3 reads CVSSQGGQPQHF. CDR3 nucleotide sequence: TGTGTCAGCAGCCAAGGGGGTCAGCCCCAGCATTTT.

The table lists this clonotype with a few counts. This chain uses TRBV7-3 with TRBJ1-1; D ambiguous. Germline V lookup: CDR1 SGHTA, CDR2 FQGTGA. The CDR3 length is 13 residues. Trimming pared 2 bases from V and 1 base from J, leaving 5 bases between. The CDR3 nucleotides read TGTGCCAGCAGCTTACAACCGAACACTGAAGCTTTCTTT. Protein product: CASSLQPNTEAFF.

This clonotype has just a few counts. This sequence joins TRBV6-2 or TRBV6-3 and TRBJ2-7; D call uncertain. The germline CDR1 and CDR2 sequences are MNHEY and SVGEGT. V was trimmed by 8 bases and J by 2 bases, leaving 13 bases between them. The CDR3 covers 13 residues. The CDR3 loop is CASQFTGTYEQYF. The CDR3 coding sequence is TGTGCCAGCCAATTTACTGGGACCTACGAGCAGTACTTC.

To note about this clonotype: It may be a read error: a sequence one base away is much more abundant. The chain uses TRBV29-1 and TRBJ2-7; no definite D call. The CDR3 spans 11 residues. Germline CDR1 SQVTM, CDR2 ANQGSEA. CDR3 sequence: CSARSSYEQNF. The CDR3 DNA sequence: TGCAGCGCCAGGTCCAGTTACGAGCAGAACTTC.

At least ten counts were recorded for this clonotype. The V call is TRBV5-1, the J call TRBJ2-1; 8 bases line up with TRBD2. Unmatched junction bases numbered 10, after V lost 5 bases and J lost 0 bases. The CDR3 runs to 17 residues. CDR1 is SGHRS, CDR2 YFSETQ, per germline. The CDR3 reads CASRRLAGGSSYNEQFF. CDR3 coding DNA: TGCGCCAGCAGACGTCTAGCGGGTGGAAGCTCCTACAATGAGCAGTTCTTC.

Ten or more counts support this clonotype. The chain combines TRBV6-2 or TRBV6-3 with TRBJ2-5; D not certain. The CDR3 contains 14 residues. Germline loops: CDR1 MNHEY, CDR2 SVGEGT. V was clipped by 8 bases and J by 6 bases, with 19 bases between them. The DNA of the CDR3 is TGTGCCAGCTCTGGGATCGGGCTGACACAGACCCAGTACTTC. Translation gives CASSGIGLTQTQYF.

This clonotype was counted many times. The V gene is TRBV5-1, the J gene TRBJ2-3, with 9 positions matching TRBD1. CDR1 SGHRS and CDR2 YFSETQ come from the germline V gene. This CDR3 is 17 amino acids long. Trimming at V came to 4 bases and at J to 5 bases, leaving 14 bases not matched to a gene. The CDR3 here is CASSKDPGQGVKDTQYF. The DNA for the CDR3 is TGCGCCAGCAGCAAGGACCCGGGACAGGGCGTGAAAGATACGCAGTATTTT.

This clonotype was found a few times. This chain links TRBV3-1 with TRBJ2-6; 8 bases map to TRBD2. Unmatched junction bases numbered 9, after V lost 8 bases and J lost 0 bases. This CDR3 is 17 amino acids long. Germline V gene data show CDR1 as LGHDT and CDR2 as YNNKEL (reference sequence). The CDR3 nucleotides are TGTGCCAGCCACCGGGGGGGCCAAGTCTCTGGGGCCAACGTCCTGACTTTC. Amino acids: CASHRGGQVSGANVLTF. Together with reference TRBV3-1 and TRBJ2-6, the CDR3 gives the full variable domain: DTAVSQTPKYLVTQMGNDKSIKCEQNLGHDTMYWYKQDSKKFLKIMFSYNNKELIINETVPNRFSPKSPDKAHLNLHINSLELGDSAVYFCASHRGGQVSGANVLTFGAGSRLTVL.

This clonotype was counted ten times or more. CDR3 in DNA: TGTGCCAGCAGCTCAGGAATGCAAGAGACCCAGTACTTC. Translation gives CASSSGMQETQYF. The rearrangement joins TRBV11-3 to TRBJ2-5, with unresolved D. CDR3 length: 13 residues. Germline-derived CDR1 and CDR2 are SGHNT and YENEEA. Trimming took off 4 bases at V and 2 bases at J, with 8 bases between the two ends.

There are many counts of this clonotype. CDR3 DNA sequence: TGCGCCAGCAGCGGAGACAGGGTGGGGGGCATTCAGTACTTC. Protein: CASSGDRVGGIQYF. The V and J genes are TRBV5-1 and TRBJ2-4, with D tentatively TRBD1 (7 bases). The V end was cut by 4 bases, the J end by 9 bases, with 17 bases between. Germline assignment: CDR1 SGHRS and CDR2 YFSETQ. The CDR3 runs 14 residues.

This clonotype was observed many times. The chain has TRBV7-9 and TRBJ1-5; D not certain. CDR3 length: 17 amino acids. V lost 4 bases and J lost 4, with 20 bases in between. Germline V CDR1 and CDR2: SEHNR, FQNEAQ (reference sequence). The CDR3 here is CASSSVLSGLKNQPQHF. CDR3 bases: TGTGCCAGCAGCTCCGTCCTCAGTGGTTTGAAAAATCAGCCCCAGCATTTT.

This clonotype was seen repeatedly, ten times or more. The chain has TRBV7-6 and TRBJ1-1; 10 bases are a match to TRBD1. V lost 5 bases to trimming and J lost 1 base; unmatched junction nucleotides: 7. There are 16 residues in the CDR3. Per the germline V gene, CDR1 is SGHVS and CDR2 is FNYEAQ. The CDR3 DNA is TGTGCCAGCAGCCCGGGGACAGGGGCAGCGAACACTGAAGCTTTCTTT. It specifies CASSPGTGAANTEAFF.